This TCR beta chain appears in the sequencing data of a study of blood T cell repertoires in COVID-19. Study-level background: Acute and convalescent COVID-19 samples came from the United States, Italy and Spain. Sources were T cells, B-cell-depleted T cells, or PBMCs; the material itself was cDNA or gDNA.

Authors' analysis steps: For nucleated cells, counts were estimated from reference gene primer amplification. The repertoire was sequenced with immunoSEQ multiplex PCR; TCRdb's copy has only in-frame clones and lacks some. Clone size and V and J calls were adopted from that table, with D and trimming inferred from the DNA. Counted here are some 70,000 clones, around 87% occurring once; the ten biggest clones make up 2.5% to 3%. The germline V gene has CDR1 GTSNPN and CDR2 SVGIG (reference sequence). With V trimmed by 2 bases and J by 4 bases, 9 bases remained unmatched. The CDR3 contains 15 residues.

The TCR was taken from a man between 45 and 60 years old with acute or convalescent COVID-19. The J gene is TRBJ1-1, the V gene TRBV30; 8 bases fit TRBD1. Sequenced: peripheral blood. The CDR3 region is CAWSPIDRGATEAFF. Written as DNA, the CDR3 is TGTGCCTGGAGTCCAATCGACAGGGGTGCCACTGAAGCTTTCTTT. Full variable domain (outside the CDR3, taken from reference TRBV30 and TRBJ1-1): SQTIHQWPATLVQPVGSPLSLECTVEGTSNPNLYWYRQAAGRGLQLLFYSVGIGQISSEVPQNLSASRPQDRQFILSSKKLLLSDSGFYLCAWSPIDRGATEAFFGQGTRLTVV.